A selection of T cell receptor beta chains follows, all from one sample in a study of vaccination effects on CD4 cells after COVID-19. Produced via immunoSEQ multiplex PCR; TCRdb's table is partial and in-frame only. In the table there are about 24,000 clones, 60% to 80% of which are singletons. For these TCRs, the target antigens are not known. The specimen was CD4+ T cells from PBMCs cultured with SARS-CoV-2 spike peptides, collected before COVID-19 vaccination. These receptors were taken from a human donor who had a prior SARS-CoV-2 infection. Both conserved end residues are part of each CDR3. Fields, in order: V gene, CDR3 protein.

>TRBV4-2
CASSQVGGTGRDTEAFF
>TRBV6-5
CASSYSVSTGVKTQYF
>TRBV5-1
CASSSDRVTDTQYF
>TRBV25-1
CAAGGGLGTQYF
>TRBV3-1/TRBV3-2
CASSWNPGPSTGELFF
>TRBV6-2/TRBV6-3
CASSSRAGTGDYEQYF
>TRBV9
CASSPRTRQLHLDEQFF
>TRBV4-1
CASSQPQRAVVEQFF
>TRBV7-9
CASSWTGPNEKLFF
>TRBV10-3
CAIGAGPFYNEQFF
>TRBV20-1
CSVPGTGSQYF
>TRBV30
CAWIANRDDTEAFF
>TRBV7-2
CASSLGPLQETQYF
>TRBV30
CAWSWTGGTEAFF
>TRBV28
CASSLAGASGVLEQFF
>TRBV3-1/TRBV3-2
CASSQPGLGAFF
>TRBV5-1
CASSLDASGYTF
>TRBV4-2
CASSQDLLAITNTGELFF
>TRBV5-6
CASSLIGRGVTDTQYF
>TRBV6-6
CASSYGQGGYEQYF
>TRBV9
CASSVEGTSEETQYF
>TRBV3-1/TRBV3-2
CASRSSGSTDTQYF
>TRBV27
CASSFNAGAGYNEQFF
>TRBV18
CASSPWNSYEQYF
>TRBV6-5
CASSFGQGVYEQYF
>TRBV7-9
CASSLGHSSYEQYF
>TRBV24-1
CATFSTGQGLHEQYF
>TRBV3-1/TRBV3-2
CASSHINQMLQGTGELFF
>TRBV28
CASRSRAVNTGELFF
>TRBV7-2
CASSSQGRFHSYNSPLHF
>TRBV5-5
CASSLGGSWADTQYF